These 5 T cell receptor beta chains originate from one sample sequenced in a study of blood T cell repertoires in COVID-19. Measured with immunoSEQ multiplex PCR; TCRdb has only the in-frame clones, and not every one. The sample records some 190,000 clones, just over 85% being singletons. Sequences were obtained from peripheral blood. The origin of the receptors is a man between 18 and 29 years old with active or convalescent COVID-19.

The gene calls are TRBV7-2 and TRBJ2-5; D not certain. CDR1 is SGHTA, CDR2 FQGNSA, per germline. The CDR3 sequence is 17 residues long. The V and J ends lost 0 bases and 1 base respectively, with 15 bases between them. The CDR3 reads CASSLASGDPFQETQYF. For the CDR3, the DNA is TGTGCCAGCAGCTTAGCATCCGGAGATCCTTTCCAAGAGACCCAGTACTTC.

This clone appeared a few times. The chain links TRBV4-2 to TRBJ2-1, with TRBD2 identical over 10 bases. V shed 1 base, J shed 6 bases, and the junction held 3 bases outside the gene matches. This CDR3 is built from 15 residues. Germline V gene data show CDR1 as LGHNA and CDR2 as YNFKEQ. The CDR3 is CASSQVGTSANEQFF. The CDR3 region has the DNA TGTGCCAGCAGCCAAGTCGGGACTAGCGCCAATGAGCAGTTCTTC.

The chain is built from TRBV6-5 and TRBJ1-3; TRBD1 might be the D (5 bases). CDR1 is MNHEY, CDR2 SVGAGI, per germline. Trimming shortened V by 2 bases and J by 1 base, and 9 bases separated the two germline ends. This CDR3 is 15 amino acids long. DNA of the CDR3: TGTGCCAGCAGTTACCTGCAGGGTTCTGGAAACACCATATATTTT. It yields the protein CASSYLQGSGNTIYF.

The rearrangement joins TRBV28 to TRBJ1-4; D is perhaps TRBD1 (6 bases). Trimming left V 8 bases short and J 3 bases short, with 16 bases between. The CDR3 extends over 15 amino acids. The V gene's germline CDR1 is MDHEN and CDR2 SYDVKM. CDR3 nucleotide sequence: TGTGCCAGCGTTAAGGGTAAGGGGGCTAATGAAAAACTGTTTTTT. Encoded protein: CASVKGKGANEKLFF.

V gene TRBV7-2 combines with J gene TRBJ2-2; D remains unclear. Germline V gives CDR1 SGHTA, CDR2 FQGNSA. The CDR3 loop spans 15 amino acids. Trimming removed 0 bases from V and 6 bases from J, with 11 bases in between. CDR3 bases: TGTGCCAGCAGCTTAGCGCATCATGGCCCCGGGGAGCTGTTTTTT. Translated, it gives CASSLAHHGPGELFF.